The T cell receptor (beta chain) under discussion was sequenced for a study of T cell repertoires in cytomegalovirus infection (dated by TCRdb to about 2019). In terms of the full investigation: The HLA type of each donor mattered for the analysis, because public TCR beta signatures pointed to carriage of CMV infection along with the matching HLA type.

As concerns this clonotype: This clone's antigen is unknown. The junction shows a germline mismatch at one end, possibly a read error.

The CDR3 runs 14 residues from the cysteine to the phenylalanine. The DNA shown is the 42-base CDR3, in frame from base 1. The germline V gene (reference sequence) sets CDR1 to MNHEY and CDR2 to SMNVEV. Paper-wide results and their limitations: The ex vivo response was dominated by HLA-C-restricted CMV-specific TCR beta clonotypes, and the single most frequent clonotype in two of eight donors was supplied by these HLA-C-restricted clonotypes. Carriers of CMV infection plus the relevant HLA type were discriminated by the cumulative frequency of public TCR beta family members in the study cohort and in an independent roughly 370-donor cohort.

Data came from an Illumina HiSeq 1500. Clones were called with MiXCR by TCRdb after fastp trimmed the public reads at Q25, and only in-frame beta chains were retained. A single entry per CDR3 protein holds the most common genes and DNA from its merged rows. A total of roughly 320,000 distinct CDR3 sequences appear in this sample, about a tenth of them only once. In total, the top ten clones hold less than 3% of the sample. This TCR was recovered from a human donor in good health (CMV status not recorded). Some clones in this sample may be carry-over from other donors' samples. The sample consisted of PBMCs. The V and J segments used are TRBV27 and TRBJ2-7, and the D gene may be TRBD1, 6 bases matching. The CDR3 amino acid sequence is: CASGFQGSSYEQYF. In nucleotide form, the sequence is TGTGCCAGCGGTTTCCAGGGGAGCTCCTACGAGCAGTACTTC.